This T cell receptor (beta chain) appears in the sequencing data of a study of blood T cell repertoires in COVID-19. A single count supports this clone. V lost 1 base and J lost 4, with 7 bases in between. Germline CDR1 reads GTSNPN; CDR2 reads SVGIG (reference sequence). The CDR3 has 12 residues. TCRdb's table, derived via immunoSEQ multiplex PCR, lists solely in-frame clones and lacks some. Among some 230,000 clones listed, 82% were seen once. The sequencing sample was made of PBMCs or T cells enriched from blood (not recorded which). The sequence was collected from a middle-aged man who had recovered from COVID-19. The rearrangement joins TRBV30 to TRBJ1-2; D possibly corresponds to TRBD1 (5 bases). CDR3 coding DNA: TGTGCCTGGAGTGCAGGGCTCTATGGCTACACCTTC. Amino acid sequence: CAWSAGLYGYTF.